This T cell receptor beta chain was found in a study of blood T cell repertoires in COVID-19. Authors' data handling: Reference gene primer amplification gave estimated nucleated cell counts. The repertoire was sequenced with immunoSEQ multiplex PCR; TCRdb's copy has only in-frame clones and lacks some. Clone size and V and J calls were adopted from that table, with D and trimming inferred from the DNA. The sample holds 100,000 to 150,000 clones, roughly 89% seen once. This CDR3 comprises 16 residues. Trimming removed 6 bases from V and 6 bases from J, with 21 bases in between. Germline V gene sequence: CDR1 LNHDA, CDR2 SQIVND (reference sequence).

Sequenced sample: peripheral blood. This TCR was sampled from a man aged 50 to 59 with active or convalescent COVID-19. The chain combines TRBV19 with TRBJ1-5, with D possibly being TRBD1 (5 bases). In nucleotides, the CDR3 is TGTGCCAGTAGCATCGTGGGGCGGACCAACCGTCAGCCCCAGCATTTT. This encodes CASSIVGRTNRQPQHF.